This T cell receptor beta chain came from a study of shared clonotypes between healthy human individuals. Study findings and constraints: Clonotype sharing among donors, it was expected, would be affected by sequencing depth.

V lost 6 bases to trimming and J lost 10 bases; unmatched junction nucleotides: 15. The CDR3 sequence is 16 residues long. CDR1 and CDR2 (germline): SNHLY, FYNNEI. As defined, naive CD8 cells were CD45RO-negative and positively selected for CCR7, with terminally differentiated effector memory CD45RA+ cells excluded. The repertoire was sequenced with immunoSEQ multiplex PCR; TCRdb's copy has only in-frame clones and lacks some. The table has roughly 770,000 clones, approximately 96% seen once. About this clone itself: The antigen is undetermined.

This chain uses TRBV2 with TRBJ2-1; TRBD2 matches 10 bases. Sequencing was carried out using naive CD8+ T cells sorted from blood. The receptor comes from a man in his thirties or forties in good health. CDR3 DNA: TGTGCCAGCAGAGAGACAGGGCTAGCGGGAGTCCAAGAGCAGTTCTTC. Translating it yields CASRETGLAGVQEQFF.